This TCR beta chain was sequenced in a study of identifying expanded T cells in peripheral blood. General study results and limits: Across healthy donors, higher total template counts meant significantly greater roughly 2-week count variance.

Trimming took off 0 bases at V and 5 bases at J, with 16 bases between the two ends. From germline, CDR1 is SEHNR and CDR2 FQNEAQ (reference sequence). The CDR3 runs to 16 residues. Details on this clone: Its antigen is currently unknown.

TCRdb's table, derived via immunoSEQ multiplex PCR, lists solely in-frame clones and lacks some. Of around 100,000 clones in the sample, approximately 88% were seen once. The clonotype was recovered from a person aged 18-69 years in good health. The rearrangement joins TRBV7-9 to TRBJ1-2; D is perhaps TRBD1 (5 bases). Sequenced sample: blood. The DNA of the CDR3 is TGTGCCAGCAGCTTAGCGTGGAGCAGCGAGGGGTATGGCTACACCTTC. It is translated as CASSLAWSSEGYGYTF.